This TCR beta chain was observed in a study of identical twins (dated by TCRdb to 2016 to 2017). Regarding the study in general: TCR alpha and beta repertoires from monozygotic twins, unrelated adults of various ages and cord blood were deep-sequenced to test whether fetal clonotypes persist. Replicate twin experiments were performed at different times using different library preparation protocols to rule out contamination.

Broad study findings and their caveats: Out-of-frame TCR alpha sequences shared between twins showed an excess of low generation-probability sequences compared with coincidental sharing between unrelated individuals. Excess twin sharing in beta out-of-frame sequences was weaker because fewer shared sequences lowered the signal-to-noise ratio. Because the same donors could not be followed over many years, the conclusions relied on cross-sectional statistical analysis. In monozygotic twins, recombination models systematically underestimated out-of-frame TCR alpha sharing, but the models matched the sharing seen between unrelated individuals. Invariant T cells such as MAIT and iNKT could partly confound zero-insertion analyses, although diverse VJ usage argued against such confounding for most clonotypes. Abundant cord blood beta clonotypes had fewer insertions, young adult naive repertoires showed a similar but weaker trend, and memory repertoires showed no such trend.

This clonotype has only a few counts. Its antigen remains unidentified. Base qualities were left out, and no much larger clone turns up one base away. Only healthy Caucasian donors were included. Three pairs of female monozygotic twins, all aged roughly 18 to 29 years, made up the twin cohort. The RNA used for TCR libraries was isolated from peripheral blood mononuclear cells. The method was 5' RACE. Sequenced using an Illumina HiSeq 2000. Template switching introduced a universal primer binding site; the final cDNA contained a unique molecular identifier, enabling accurate counting of TCR cDNA molecules. Specific primers in the conserved constant-segment region were used to synthesize first-strand cDNA for the TCR alpha and beta chains. To control for contamination, every cDNA library was double barcoded, receiving both a SMART-Mk sample barcode and Illumina barcodes. TruSeq adapter sequences along with Illumina sample barcodes were introduced in two successive PCR steps. The TCR alpha and beta cDNA libraries were sequenced on the Illumina HiSeq platform using custom primers. In the authors' own workflow: MiGEC was used to process raw reads and extract unique molecular identifiers, and MiXCR was used to find CDR3 positions. For each individual, recombination models were inferred using an EM algorithm with the repgenHMM and IGoR tools. The analysis of shared clonotypes was done with the tcR package in R, with sharing normalized by the product of cloneset sizes. Out-of-frame nonproductive sequences were analyzed to study raw recombination free of thymic and clonal selection effects. TCRdb reprocessing: public reads trimmed at Q25 with fastp, clones called with MiXCR, in-frame beta chains kept. Rows merge per CDR3 protein into single entries with the most common DNA and genes. Clone size and V and J calls follow TCRdb, not the original study. Present in this sample are some 660,000 distinct CDR3 sequences, around 8.6% of which were seen just once. The ten largest account for about 0.98% of the sample.

The CDR1 and CDR2 encoded by the germline V gene are SGHRS and YFSETQ. The trim is 6 bases for V and 4 bases for J, with a gap of 16 bases between the germline ends. From its cysteine to its phenylalanine, the CDR3 spans 14 amino acids. Only the CDR3 part of the read is kept: 42 bases, read in frame from the first base. The same data also contributed to another study, on yellow fever vaccine responses in identical twins. The second study's paper adds: According to the authors, the vaccine-induced T cell response in identical twins seemed to be partly convergent and partly specific to each individual. Focusing on identical twins, the study followed the T cell clones that responded to the vaccine, and did so with precision.

Here the chain combines TRBV5-1 and TRBJ1-2; no D gene can be assigned with confidence. The sample consisted of PBMCs. The TCR was taken from a woman younger than 30 in good health. This receptor carries the CDR3 CASTIGMGGYGYTF. The DNA reads as follows: TGCGCCAGCACAATAGGGATGGGCGGCTATGGCTACACCTTC.